The present T cell receptor beta chain was sequenced within a study of cytomegalovirus exposure and HLA in healthy donors. The PCR contained 60 Vbeta and 13 Jbeta primers. Method: immunoSEQ multiplex PCR; TCRdb's copy keeps in-frame clones and lacks some. The table records about 120,000 clones, about two thirds of them present only once. Comments on this clone: Antigen: not known.

Study findings and constraints: A list of 150 or so TCR beta chains associated with cytomegalovirus was given.

The CDR3 has 15 amino acids. Between the trimmed V and J ends, which lost 4 bases and 1 base, there was a span of 13 bases. Germline V gene sequence: CDR1 MGHRA, CDR2 YSYEKL. V gene TRBV4-1 combines with J gene TRBJ1-1, with D perhaps TRBD1 (6 bases). The TCR was taken from a man between 25 and 39 years old in good health and CMV-seronegative. Sequencing used PBMCs. CDR3 in amino acids: CASSRPGAPNTEAFF. Here the CDR3 DNA reads TGCGCCAGCAGCCGACCAGGGGCCCCGAACACTGAAGCTTTCTTT.